One T cell receptor (beta chain) is described in this entry. Antigen unknown. Sampling times: baseline, cycle 4 day 1, cycle 7 day 1. This sample is part of a study of OX40 agonist ivuxolimab in advanced cancers. Study-wide context: Ivuxolimab is an agonistic anti-OX40 (CD134) antibody, and patients were treated with it.

Notes on the study in general: In the expanded peripheral T cells, antigen specificity was never determined.

The V and J ends lost 2 bases and 5 bases respectively, with 4 bases between them. The CDR3 is 12 residues long. Germline V gene data show CDR1 as MDHEN and CDR2 as SYDVKM. The assay was immunoSEQ multiplex PCR, and TCRdb's table has in-frame clones only and misses some. The repertoire holds about 55,000 clones, around 77% seen once, with roughly 6.3% in the top ten. The sequencing here drew on CD4+ or CD8+ T cells sorted from blood, taken in a trial of the OX40 agonist ivuxolimab. V is TRBV28 and J is TRBJ2-1; D remains unclear. The sequence was obtained from an adult with an advanced solid tumor such as melanoma, head and neck, liver or kidney cancer. CDR3 nucleotides: TGTGCCAGCAGTTTAGGGAACAATGAGCAGTTCTTC. This sequence encodes CASSLGNNEQFF.